These T cell receptor beta chains were read from a single sample in a study of blood T cell repertoires in COVID-19. Some clones are missing from TCRdb's copy, which holds only in-frame ones; the method was immunoSEQ multiplex PCR. The sample has around 200,000 clones, approximately 90% seen once. Sequences were obtained from PBMCs or T cells enriched from blood (not recorded which). The receptors here all came from a man younger than 45 who had recovered from COVID-19. Each CDR3 is given with its conserved first and last residue. A D gene is named only where the DNA matches it firmly. Part of the rows lack a size; the others show once, few, many or a class for expanded clones.

d_call j_call v_call clone_size cdr3_nt cdr3_aa
. TRBJ1-1 TRBV29-1 . TGCAGCGTTGAAGTAAGGGGGAGGGACACTGAAGCTTTCTTT CSVEVRGRDTEAFF
. TRBJ1-1 TRBV7-2 . TGTGCCAGCAGCTTAGGGGGGCTAGTACCTGAAGCTTTCTTT CASSLGGLVPEAFF
. TRBJ1-6 TRBV30 . TGTGCCTGGAGAGACACAGATAATTCACCCCTCCACTTT CAWRDTDNSPLHF
. TRBJ2-3 TRBV24-1 few TGTGCCACCAGTCACGGGGGCACAGATACGCAGTATTTT CATSHGGTDTQYF
. TRBJ1-1 TRBV5-4 . TGTGCCAGCAGCTTGGAACCCGGTAACACTGAAGCTTTCTTT CASSLEPGNTEAFF
. TRBJ2-1 TRBV19 . TGTGCCAGTAGTGCGGGACAGCCCAGGGGTGAGCAGTTCTTC CASSAGQPRGEQFF
. TRBJ1-1 TRBV23-1 . TGCGCCAGCATCCAAGGACAGATTGCCGAAGCTTTCTTT CASIQGQIAEAFF
TRBD1 TRBJ2-7 TRBV7-2 once TGTGCCAGCAGCATCCGACAGGGGGCGAGCTACGAGCAGTACTTC CASSIRQGASYEQYF
. TRBJ2-7 TRBV19 few TGTGCCAGTAGTATTTCCGGCAGGCCCTACGAGCAGTACTTC CASSISGRPYEQYF
. TRBJ2-3 TRBV24-1 . TGTGCCACCAGTGATTTGCCCGGACAGTCCACAGATACGCAGTATTTT CATSDLPGQSTDTQYF
. TRBJ2-7 TRBV13 . TGTGCCAGCAGCTTAGGCAGAGGGCACTACGAGCAGTACTTC CASSLGRGHYEQYF
TRBD1 TRBJ1-6 TRBV4-1 . TGCGCCAGCAGTAGGACAGGGCTCAATTCACCCCTCCACTTT CASSRTGLNSPLHF
. TRBJ1-1 TRBV5-4 . TGTGCCAGCAGCTTGGGCGGGGGCGTGAACACTGAAGCTTTCTTT CASSLGGGVNTEAFF
TRBD2 TRBJ2-1 TRBV6-6 once TGTGCCAGCAGCACGACTAGCGCTACCTACAATGAGCAGTTCTTC CASSTTSATYNEQFF
TRBD2 TRBJ2-3 TRBV4-3 . TGCGCCAGCAGCCAGCGGACTAGCGGGACGGGGGCAGATACGCAGTATTTT CASSQRTSGTGADTQYF
TRBD2 TRBJ2-1 TRBV11-2 . TGTGCCAGCAGCTCACGGACTAGCGGGGGTTATTCCTACAATGAGCAGTTCTTC CASSSRTSGGYSYNEQFF
. TRBJ2-1 TRBV3-1/TRBV3-2 . TGTGCCAGCAGGAGCTCCTACAATGAGCAGTTCTTC CASRSSYNEQFF
TRBD1 TRBJ1-2 TRBV18 . TGTGCCAGCTCACGAATGGGACAGGGGGAAGGCTACACCTTC CASSRMGQGEGYTF
. TRBJ2-1 TRBV9 . TGTGCCAGCAGCGCAAGCCACAATGAGCAGTTCTTC CASSASHNEQFF
TRBD1 TRBJ2-4 TRBV30 . TGTGCCTGGACCCCGGGACAGGGAAACATTCAGTACTTC CAWTPGQGNIQYF
. TRBJ2-5 TRBV29-1 . TGCAGCGTTGAGAAAGGGGGGGCAGAGACCCAGTACTTC CSVEKGGAETQYF
TRBD1 TRBJ2-1 TRBV5-1 . TGCGCCAGCAGCTTGGACCTCACAGGGGACAGCTCCTACAATGAGCAGTTCTTC CASSLDLTGDSSYNEQFF
TRBD1 TRBJ1-6 TRBV30 . TGTGCCTGGAGTGAGGGACAGCGTGATTCACCCCTCCACTTT CAWSEGQRDSPLHF
TRBD1 TRBJ2-7 TRBV11-2 . TGTGCCAGCACCCCAGGAGGACAGGCTTACGAGCAGTACTTC CASTPGGQAYEQYF
TRBD2 TRBJ2-6 TRBV6-2/TRBV6-3 . TGTGCCAGCAGTACGCCGGGACTAGCGGGAGTCCTCTCTGGGGCCAACGTCCTGACTTTC CASSTPGLAGVLSGANVLTF
. TRBJ1-2 TRBV5-1 . TGCGCCAGCAGATCTACAGGGAAGAATGGAGGCTACACCTTC CASRSTGKNGGYTF
TRBD2 TRBJ2-3 TRBV5-5 . TGTGCCAGCAGTCTAGCGGGGGGCACAGATACGCAGTATTTT CASSLAGGTDTQYF
. TRBJ1-1 TRBV30 . TGTGCCTGGACGGGGGTTGCAGGGAAACCTGAAGCTTTCTTT CAWTGVAGKPEAFF
TRBD2 TRBJ2-5 TRBV5-3 . TGTGCCAGAAGCGAGCCGGGACTACAAGAGACCCAGTACTTC CARSEPGLQETQYF
TRBD1 TRBJ1-6 TRBV6-5 . TGTGCCAGCAGCCGGCAGGGGGCGCAAAATTCACCCCTCCACTTT CASSRQGAQNSPLHF